This T cell receptor (beta chain) was sequenced during a study of T cell clonotyping in hematopoietic cell transplantation. In the study overall: Recipient samples before transplant were obtained post-cytoreduction.

This CDR3 has 14 amino acids. The V end was cut by 0 bases, the J end by 8 bases, with 14 bases between. CDR1 is SGHTS and CDR2 is YDEGEE in the germline V gene. Repertoires were generated with immunoSEQ multiplex PCR, while TCRdb's copy carries only in-frame clones and drops some. The sample yields around 11,000 clones, under 95% seen once. The time point here: recipient sample about 28 days before transplant, after cytoreduction. The receptor was derived from a woman aged 40-49 years with acute myeloid leukemia. Some clones in this sample may be carry-over from other donors' samples. V and J are TRBV5-8 and TRBJ1-2; possible D gene TRBD1, 6 bases. Material: peripheral blood mononuclear cells, obtained before stem cell transplant. CDR3 nucleotide sequence: TGTGCCAGCAGCTTGGCCGGCAGGGGCTACGGCTACACCTTC. Residues: CASSLAGRGYGYTF. Full variable domain (outside the CDR3, taken from reference TRBV5-8 and TRBJ1-2): EAGVTQSPTHLIKTRGQQATLRCSPISGHTSVYWYQQALGLGLQFLLWYDEGEERNRGNFPPRFSGRQFPNYSSELNVNALELEDSALYLCASSLAGRGYGYTFGSGTRLTVV.